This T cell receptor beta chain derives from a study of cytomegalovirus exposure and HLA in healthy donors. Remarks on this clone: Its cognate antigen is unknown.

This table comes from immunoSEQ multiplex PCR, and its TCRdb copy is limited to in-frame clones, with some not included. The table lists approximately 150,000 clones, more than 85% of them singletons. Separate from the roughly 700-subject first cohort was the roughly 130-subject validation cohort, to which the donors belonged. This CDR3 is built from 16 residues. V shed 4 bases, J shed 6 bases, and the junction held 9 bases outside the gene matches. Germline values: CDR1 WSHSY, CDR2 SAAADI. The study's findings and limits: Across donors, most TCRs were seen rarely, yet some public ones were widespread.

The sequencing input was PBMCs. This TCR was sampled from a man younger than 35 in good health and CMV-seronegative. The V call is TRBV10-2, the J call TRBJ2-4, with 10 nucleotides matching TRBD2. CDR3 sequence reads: CASSGSQRGGPNIQYF. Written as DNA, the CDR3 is TGCGCCAGCAGTGGAAGCCAGCGGGGGGGCCCAAACATTCAGTACTTC.